This T cell receptor (beta chain) stems from a study of blood T cell repertoires in COVID-19. The length of the CDR3 is 17 residues. Germline V gene sequence: CDR1 SGHVS, CDR2 FQNEAQ. V lost 2 bases and J 5 bases, leaving 21 bases between the germline ends. Data came from immunoSEQ multiplex PCR; TCRdb stores just in-frame clones and leaves some out. The sample has roughly 180,000 clones, 70% to 80% seen once. The specimen was PBMCs or T cells enriched from blood (not recorded which). The V gene is TRBV7-8, the J gene TRBJ2-5; TRBD1 is a possible D gene (6 bases). This TCR was recovered from a man in his 60s who had been exposed to COVID-19. The CDR3: CASSLNLRGYQRETQYF. The CDR3 region has the DNA TGTGCCAGCAGCTTAAACTTGAGGGGGTATCAGAGGGAGACCCAGTACTTC.